This T cell receptor beta chain was observed in a study of blood T cell repertoires in COVID-19. In the study overall: Samples of COVID-19 (acute and convalescent) were obtained from the United States, Italy and Spain.

Participants were placed into cohorts based on the clinical history they reported. TCRdb's copy holds only in-frame clones and misses some; the assay was immunoSEQ multiplex PCR. The data contain almost 200,000 clones, about 89% of them seen just once; the ten biggest clones take up approximately 8.2%. The clonotype originates from a woman aged 18 to 35 who had recovered from COVID-19. Sequencing used PBMCs or T cells enriched from blood (not recorded which).

CDR3 nucleotides: TGTGCCAGCAATACAGCGGGGGGCCACGAGCAGTACTTC. As protein: CASNTAGGHEQYF. The chain is built from TRBV14 and TRBJ2-7, with 9 positions matching TRBD2. The length of the CDR3 is 13 residues. The J segment lost 5 bases and the V segment lost 7 bases, leaving 6 bases of the junction unmatched. Germline CDR1 and CDR2: SGHDN and FVKESK.